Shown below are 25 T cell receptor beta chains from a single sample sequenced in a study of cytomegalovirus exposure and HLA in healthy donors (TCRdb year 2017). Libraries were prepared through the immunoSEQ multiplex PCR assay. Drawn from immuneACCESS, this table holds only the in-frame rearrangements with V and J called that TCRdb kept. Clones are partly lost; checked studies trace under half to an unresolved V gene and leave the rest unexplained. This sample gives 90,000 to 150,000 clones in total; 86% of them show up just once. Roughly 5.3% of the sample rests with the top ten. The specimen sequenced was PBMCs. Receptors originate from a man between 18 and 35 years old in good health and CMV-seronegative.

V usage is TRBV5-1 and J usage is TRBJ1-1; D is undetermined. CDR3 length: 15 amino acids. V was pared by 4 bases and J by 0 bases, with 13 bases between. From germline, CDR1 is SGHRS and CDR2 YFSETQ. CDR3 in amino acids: CASSPRGGMNTEAFF. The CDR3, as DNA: TGCGCCAGCAGCCCCCGAGGAGGGATGAACACTGAAGCTTTCTTT. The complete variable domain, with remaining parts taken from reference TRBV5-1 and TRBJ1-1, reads KAGVTQTPRYLIKTRGQQVTLSCSPISGHRSVSWYQQTPGQGLQFLFEYFSETQRNKGNFPGRFSGRQFSNSRSEMNVSTLELGDSALYLCASSPRGGMNTEAFFGQGTRLTVV.

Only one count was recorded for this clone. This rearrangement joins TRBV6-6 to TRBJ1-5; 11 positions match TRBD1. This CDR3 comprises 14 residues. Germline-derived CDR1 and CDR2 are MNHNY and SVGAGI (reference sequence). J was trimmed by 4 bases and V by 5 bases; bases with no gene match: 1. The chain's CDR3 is CASSRDRGNQPQHF. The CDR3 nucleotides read TGTGCCAGCAGTCGGGACAGGGGGAATCAGCCCCAGCATTTT.

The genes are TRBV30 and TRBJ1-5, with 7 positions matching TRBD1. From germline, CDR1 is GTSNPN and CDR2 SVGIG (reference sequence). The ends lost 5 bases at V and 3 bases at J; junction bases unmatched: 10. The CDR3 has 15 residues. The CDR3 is CAWRQQGTINQPQHF. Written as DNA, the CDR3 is TGTGCCTGGCGACAACAGGGGACCATCAATCAGCCCCAGCATTTT.

The CDR3 DNA is TGTGCCAGCAGCCTAGGGACAGGGCCCTACGAGCAGTACTTC. The encoded protein is CASSLGTGPYEQYF. The chain is built from TRBV5-6 and TRBJ2-7, with 9 bases identical to TRBD1. Looked up from germline, CDR1 is SGHDT and CDR2 is YYEEEE. Trimming at V came to 4 bases and at J to 2 bases, leaving 4 bases not matched to a gene. This CDR3 region has 14 residues.

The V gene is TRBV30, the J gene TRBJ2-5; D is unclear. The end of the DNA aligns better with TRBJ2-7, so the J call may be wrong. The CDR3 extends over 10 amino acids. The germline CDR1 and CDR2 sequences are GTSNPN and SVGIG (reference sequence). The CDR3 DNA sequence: TGTGCCTGGAGTCATACCGAGCAGTACTTC. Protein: CAWSHTEQYF.

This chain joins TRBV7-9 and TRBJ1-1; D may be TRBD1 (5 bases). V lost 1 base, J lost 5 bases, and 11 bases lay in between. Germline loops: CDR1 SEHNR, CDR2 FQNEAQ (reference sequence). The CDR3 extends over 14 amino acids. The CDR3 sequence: CASSLGLGGTEAFF. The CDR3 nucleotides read TGTGCCAGCAGCTTAGGGCTCGGGGGGACTGAAGCTTTCTTT.

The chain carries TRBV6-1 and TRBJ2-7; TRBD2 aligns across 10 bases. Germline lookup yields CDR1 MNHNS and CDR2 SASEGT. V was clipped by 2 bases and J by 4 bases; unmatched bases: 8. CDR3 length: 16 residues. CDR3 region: CASSEKGLAGDYEQYF. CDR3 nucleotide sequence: TGTGCCAGCAGTGAAAAGGGTCTAGCGGGAGATTACGAGCAGTACTTC.

The CDR3: CASSYLMTRTGELFF. The CDR3 DNA is TGTGCCAGCAGTTACCTGATGACACGCACCGGGGAGCTGTTTTTT. The V gene is TRBV6-6, the J gene TRBJ2-2, with unresolved D. From germline, CDR1 is MNHNY and CDR2 SVGAGI (reference sequence). V was clipped by 2 bases and J by 4 bases, with 11 bases between them. The length of the CDR3 is 15 residues.

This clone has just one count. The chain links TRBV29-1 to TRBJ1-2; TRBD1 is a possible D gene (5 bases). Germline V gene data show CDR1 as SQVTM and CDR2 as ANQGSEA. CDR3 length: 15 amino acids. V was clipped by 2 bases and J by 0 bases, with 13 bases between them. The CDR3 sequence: CSVEPQGGANYGYTF. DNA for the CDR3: TGCAGCGTTGAACCCCAGGGAGGGGCTAACTATGGCTACACCTTC.

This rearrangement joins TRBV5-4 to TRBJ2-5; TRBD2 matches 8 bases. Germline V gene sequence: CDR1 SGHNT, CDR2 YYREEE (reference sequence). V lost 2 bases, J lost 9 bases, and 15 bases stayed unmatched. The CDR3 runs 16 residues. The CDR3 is CASSFKRERGADAQYF. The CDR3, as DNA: TGTGCCAGCAGCTTTAAGCGGGAGAGGGGAGCAGACGCCCAGTACTTC.

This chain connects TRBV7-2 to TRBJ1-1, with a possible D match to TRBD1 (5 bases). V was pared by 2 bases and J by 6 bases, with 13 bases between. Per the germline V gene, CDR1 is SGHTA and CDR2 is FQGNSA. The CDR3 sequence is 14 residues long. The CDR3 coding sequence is TGTGCCAGCAGCTTAATAGGGGTTGGGGCTGAAGCTTTCTTT. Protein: CASSLIGVGAEAFF. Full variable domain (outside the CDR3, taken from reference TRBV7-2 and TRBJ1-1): GAGVSQSPSNKVTEKGKDVELRCDPISGHTALYWYRQSLGQGLEFLIYFQGNSAPDKSGLPSDRFSAERTGGSVSTLTIQRTQQEDSAVYLCASSLIGVGAEAFFGQGTRLTVV.

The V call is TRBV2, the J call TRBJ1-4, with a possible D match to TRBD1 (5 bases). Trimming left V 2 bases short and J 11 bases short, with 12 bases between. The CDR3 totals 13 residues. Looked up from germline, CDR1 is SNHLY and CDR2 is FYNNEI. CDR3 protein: CASSEMGEGKLFF. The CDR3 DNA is TGTGCCAGCAGTGAAATGGGGGAGGGCAAACTGTTTTTT.

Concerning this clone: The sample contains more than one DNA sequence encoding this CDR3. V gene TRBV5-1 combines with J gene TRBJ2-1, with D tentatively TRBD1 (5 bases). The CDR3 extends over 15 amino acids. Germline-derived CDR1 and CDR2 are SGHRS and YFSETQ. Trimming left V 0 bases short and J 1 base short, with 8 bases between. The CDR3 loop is CASSLAGPSYNEQFF. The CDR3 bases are TGCGCCAGCAGCTTGGCAGGGCCATCCTACAATGAGCAGTTCTTC.

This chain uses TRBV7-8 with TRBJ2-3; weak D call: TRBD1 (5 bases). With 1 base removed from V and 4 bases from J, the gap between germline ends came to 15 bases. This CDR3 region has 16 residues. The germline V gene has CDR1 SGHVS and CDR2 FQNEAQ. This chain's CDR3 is CASSLELGRAADTQYF. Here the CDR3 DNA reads TGTGCCAGCAGCTTAGAATTAGGCAGGGCAGCAGATACGCAGTATTTT.

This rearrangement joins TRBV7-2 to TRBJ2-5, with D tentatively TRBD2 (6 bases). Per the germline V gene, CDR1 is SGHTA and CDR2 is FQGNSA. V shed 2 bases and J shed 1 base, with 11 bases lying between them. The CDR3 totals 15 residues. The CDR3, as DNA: TGTGCCAGCAGCTTAAACCTAGCGTCCCAAGAGACCCAGTACTTC. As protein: CASSLNLASQETQYF.

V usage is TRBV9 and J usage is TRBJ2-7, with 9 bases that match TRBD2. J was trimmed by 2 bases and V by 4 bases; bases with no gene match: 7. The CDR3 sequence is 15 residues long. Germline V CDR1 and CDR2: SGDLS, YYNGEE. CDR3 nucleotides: TGTGCCAGCAGCTCTGGACTAGCGCAAGCCTACGAGCAGTACTTC. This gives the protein CASSSGLAQAYEQYF. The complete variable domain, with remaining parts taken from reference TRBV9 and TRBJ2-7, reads DSGVTQTPKHLITATGQRVTLRCSPRSGDLSVYWYQQSLDQGLQFLIQYYNGEERAKGNILERFSAQQFPDLHSELNLSSLELGDSALYFCASSSGLAQAYEQYFGPGTRLTVT.

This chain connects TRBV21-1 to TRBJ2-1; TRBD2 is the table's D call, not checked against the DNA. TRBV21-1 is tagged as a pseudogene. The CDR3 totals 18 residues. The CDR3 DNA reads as TGTGCCAGCAGCAAAGCGACAGAAGGGACTAGCGGGTACAATGAGCAGTTCTTC. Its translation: CASSKATEGTSGYNEQFF.

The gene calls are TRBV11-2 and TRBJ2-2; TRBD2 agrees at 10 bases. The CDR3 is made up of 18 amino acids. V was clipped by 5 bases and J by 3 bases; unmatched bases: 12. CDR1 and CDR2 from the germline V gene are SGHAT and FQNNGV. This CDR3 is CASSPRLKREGDTGELFF. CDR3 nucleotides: TGTGCCAGCAGCCCCCGTTTAAAGCGGGAGGGGGACACCGGGGAGCTGTTTTTT. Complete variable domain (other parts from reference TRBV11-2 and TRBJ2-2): EAGVAQSPRYKIIEKRQSVAFWCNPISGHATLYWYQQILGQGPKLLIQFQNNGVVDDSQLPKDRFSAERLKGVDSTLKIQPAKLEDSAVYLCASSPRLKREGDTGELFFGEGSRLTVL.

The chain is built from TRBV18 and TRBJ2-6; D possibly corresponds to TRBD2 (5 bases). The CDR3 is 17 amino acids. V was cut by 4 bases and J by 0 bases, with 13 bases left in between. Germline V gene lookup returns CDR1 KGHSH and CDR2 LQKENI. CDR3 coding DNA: TGTGCCAGCTCACGACTACCACAGAGCTCTGGGGCCAACGTCCTGACTTTC. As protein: CASSRLPQSSGANVLTF.

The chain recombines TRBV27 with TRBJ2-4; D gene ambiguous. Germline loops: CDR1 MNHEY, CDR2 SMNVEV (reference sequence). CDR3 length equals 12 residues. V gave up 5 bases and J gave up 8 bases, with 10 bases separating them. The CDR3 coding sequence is TGTGCCAGCAGTCCCCCTTTAGACATTCAGTACTTC. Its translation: CASSPPLDIQYF.

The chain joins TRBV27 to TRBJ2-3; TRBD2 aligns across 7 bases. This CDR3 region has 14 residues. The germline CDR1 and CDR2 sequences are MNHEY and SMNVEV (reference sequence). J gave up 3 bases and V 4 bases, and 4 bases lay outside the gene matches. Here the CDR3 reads CASSWGEGTDTQYF. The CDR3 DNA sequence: TGTGCCAGCAGTTGGGGGGAGGGGACAGATACGCAGTATTTT.

The chain's CDR3 is CAWRLTEFGTSGRDTQYF. The CDR3, as DNA: TGTGCCTGGAGGCTGACTGAATTCGGGACTAGCGGGAGAGATACGCAGTATTTT. The J gene is TRBJ2-3, the V gene TRBV30; 14 bases fit TRBD2. The germline CDR1 and CDR2 sequences are GTSNPN and SVGIG (reference sequence). J gave up 5 bases and V 3 bases, and 13 bases lay outside the gene matches. The CDR3 length is 18 residues.

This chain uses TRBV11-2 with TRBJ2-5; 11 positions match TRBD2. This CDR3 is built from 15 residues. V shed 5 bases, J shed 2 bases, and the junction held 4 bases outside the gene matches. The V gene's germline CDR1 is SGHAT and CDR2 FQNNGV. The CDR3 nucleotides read TGTGCCAGCAGCATCGGGACTAGCGGACAAGAGACCCAGTACTTC. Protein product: CASSIGTSGQETQYF.

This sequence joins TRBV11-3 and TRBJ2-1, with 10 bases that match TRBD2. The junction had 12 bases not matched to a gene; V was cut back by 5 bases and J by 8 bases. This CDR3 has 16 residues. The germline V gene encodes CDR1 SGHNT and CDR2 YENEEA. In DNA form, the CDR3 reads TGTGCCAGCAGCCCCAGACTAGCGGGCTCTCTAGATGAGCAGTTCTTC. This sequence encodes CASSPRLAGSLDEQFF.

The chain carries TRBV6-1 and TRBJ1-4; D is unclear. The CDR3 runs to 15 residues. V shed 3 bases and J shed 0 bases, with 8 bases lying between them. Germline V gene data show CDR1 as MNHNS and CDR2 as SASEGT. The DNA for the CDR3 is TGTGCCAGCAGTGATTTATATGCAACTAATGAAAAACTGTTTTTT. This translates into CASSDLYATNEKLFF.